These 16 T cell receptor beta chains share one sample of origin, sequenced in a study of metastatic and nonmetastatic thyroid tumors. Using MiXCR, TCRdb re-called clones from the PCR reads. The sample lists 20,000 to 25,000 clones; approximately 29% were seen once. All patients were treatment-naive before thyroid surgery. Input material: blood. Every receptor here comes from a female donor with papillary thyroid cancer or a benign thyroid nodule (not recorded which). Some clones in this sample may be carry-over from other donors' samples.

This clone showed up many times. A much larger clone differs from this one at a single base, so this may be a read error. The sample contains more than one DNA sequence encoding this CDR3. The chain combines TRBV10-2 with TRBJ1-1; D gene ambiguous. CDR1 and CDR2 (germline): WSHSY, SAAADI. The CDR3 sequence is 14 residues long. As DNA, the CDR3 is TGCGCCAGCAGTGAACCGGGATCCTCCACTGAAGCTTTCTTC. Protein sequence: CASSEPGSSTEAFF.

This clone was counted at least ten times. J is TRBJ2-7 and V is TRBV7-9, with D tentatively TRBD1 (6 bases). CDR1 and CDR2 (germline): SEHNR, FQNEAQ (reference sequence). The CDR3 is made up of 13 amino acids. Trimming removed 4 bases at V and 3 bases at J, with 10 bases between. CDR3 nucleotides: TGTGCCAGCAGCTCTTCGGACAGCTACGAGCAGTACTTC. As protein: CASSSSDSYEQYF.

The sample holds a few counts of this clone. This chain links TRBV2 with TRBJ2-7; D is possibly TRBD1 (5 bases). The CDR3 is 15 residues long. Germline V gene data show CDR1 as SNHLY and CDR2 as FYNNEI. Trimming pared 3 bases from V and 2 bases from J, leaving 14 bases between. CDR3 coding DNA: TGTGCCAGCAGTGATCCTGGGGCCGTTCCCTACGAGCAGTACTTC. Amino acids: CASSDPGAVPYEQYF.

This clone has ten or more counts. The chain combines TRBV4-1 with TRBJ2-1; the match to TRBD1 covers 8 bases. CDR3 length equals 18 residues. In germline, CDR1 is MGHRA, CDR2 YSYEKL. V shed 4 bases and J 9 bases; nucleotides not matched to a gene: 20. CDR3 sequence (DNA): TGCGCCAGCAGCCGGTGGGCCGGGGAAGGACAGGGCGTTGGTGAGCAGTTCTTC. Translated, it gives CASSRWAGEGQGVGEQFF.

This sequence joins TRBV20-1 and TRBJ2-1, with D tentatively TRBD2 (6 bases). The length of the CDR3 is 14 residues. Per germline, CDR1 DFQATT and CDR2 SNEGSKA (reference sequence). V was clipped by 3 bases and J by 7 bases, with 16 bases between them. CDR3 bases: TGCAGTGCTAGGACGGGAGTTCAATGGAATGAGCAGTTCTTC. It codes for CSARTGVQWNEQFF.

The chain joins TRBV12-3 or TRBV12-4 to TRBJ2-3; D gene uncertain. Trimming cost V 6 bases and J 15 bases, with 25 bases left between them. This CDR3 contains 14 residues. DNA of the CDR3: TGTGCCAGCAGCGACCCCTTGGGTCACTTGAGGCATTATTTT. Residues: CASSDPLGHLRHYF.

Comments on this clone: A read error may produce the germline difference seen at one junction end. The CDR3 bases are TGTGCCAGCAGCATCAACAGGGGCGATGGCTACGCCTTC. Protein sequence: CASSINRGDGYAF. The V and J genes are TRBV16 and TRBJ1-2; 7 nucleotides match TRBD1. Germline V gene sequence: CDR1 KGHSY, CDR2 FQNENV. This CDR3 contains 13 residues.

This clone ranks as medium-sized. Written as DNA, the CDR3 is TGCGCCAGCAGCTTTACAGGGTACGTCTTCGATAATGAGCAGTTCTTC. Protein product: CASSFTGYVFDNEQFF. The V and J genes are TRBV5-1 and TRBJ2-1; D perhaps matches TRBD1 (6 bases). Germline V gene data show CDR1 as SGHRS and CDR2 as YFSETQ. The V end lost 2 bases, the J end lost 7 bases, and 19 bases lay between the germline ends. The CDR3 length is 16 residues. The full variable domain, with the rest looked up from reference TRBV5-1 and TRBJ2-1, is KAGVTQTPRYLIKTRGQQVTLSCSPISGHRSVSWYQQTPGQGLQFLFEYFSETQRNKGNFPGRFSGRQFSNSRSEMNVSTLELGDSALYLCASSFTGYVFDNEQFFGPGTRLTVL.

This clone was seen many times. V usage is TRBV2 and J usage is TRBJ2-4, with D possibly TRBD1 on 5 matching bases. The CDR3 totals 14 residues. Trimming left V 1 base short and J 8 bases short, with 12 bases between. Germline CDR1 and CDR2: SNHLY and FYNNEI. The CDR3 sequence: CASSEEGPLDIQYF. CDR3 sequence (DNA): TGTGCCAGCAGTGAAGAGGGGCCTCTCGACATTCAGTACTTC.

A few counts support this clone. The rearrangement uses TRBV12-3 or TRBV12-4 and TRBJ1-1; 11 bases align to TRBD1. The CDR3 is 16 residues long. The ends lost 7 bases at V and 1 base at J; junction bases unmatched: 8. CDR3 DNA sequence: TGTGCCAGCATTCTCCGGACAGGGGGCACGAACACTGAAGCTTTCTTT. Translated, it gives CASILRTGGTNTEAFF.

This clone was detected ten times or more. This chain uses TRBV2 with TRBJ2-3; 7 bases line up with TRBD2. Germline CDR1 is SNHLY and CDR2 is FYNNEI. The CDR3 loop spans 16 amino acids. Trimming at V came to 4 bases and at J to 0 bases, leaving 7 bases not matched to a gene. The CDR3 bases are TGTGCCAGCAGTGTTCTAGCGGTCCTCAGCACAGATACGCAGTATTTT. Encoded protein: CASSVLAVLSTDTQYF.

At least ten counts were recorded for this clone. The chain's CDR3 is CSVVSPQSNEKLFF. The DNA for the CDR3 is TGCAGCGTTGTATCCCCCCAGAGTAATGAAAAACTGTTTTTT. The chain combines TRBV29-1 with TRBJ1-4; D remains ambiguous. V gave up 4 bases and J gave up 4 bases, with 13 bases separating them. Germline CDR1 and CDR2: SQVTM and ANQGSEA. The CDR3 has 14 amino acids.

In its sample, this clone was seen many times. The chain has TRBV24-1 and TRBJ2-1; 7 positions agree with TRBD2. After removal of 9 bases from V and 0 bases from J, the junction contained 7 bases not matched to a gene. The length of the CDR3 is 15 residues. Germline loops: CDR1 KGHDR, CDR2 SFDVKD. The CDR3 sequence is CATGGDGSSYNEQFF. Written as DNA, the CDR3 is TGTGCCACCGGGGGGGACGGCAGCTCCTACAATGAGCAGTTCTTC.

The V call is TRBV20-1, the J call TRBJ2-7; possible D gene TRBD1, 5 bases. There are 11 residues in the CDR3. Trimming removed 3 bases at V and 6 bases at J, with 9 bases between. The germline CDR1 and CDR2 sequences are DFQATT and SNEGSKA (reference sequence). The DNA for the CDR3 is TGCAGTGCTAGCGACAGACCCGAGCAGTACTTC. This translates into CSASDRPEQYF.

There are many counts of this clone. The chain joins TRBV7-9 to TRBJ2-3, with a possible D match to TRBD2 (7 bases). Germline V CDR1 and CDR2: SEHNR, FQNEAQ (reference sequence). The ends were cut back, 2 bases at V and 5 bases at J, with 11 bases in the middle. This CDR3 has 14 residues. The CDR3: CASSLWGGKDTQYF. The CDR3 DNA reads TGTGCCAGCAGCTTATGGGGGGGCAAAGATACGCAGTATTTT.

This clone was recorded many times. The V gene is TRBV5-5, the J gene TRBJ2-2; D unresolved. Germline V gene lookup returns CDR1 SGHKS and CDR2 YYEKEE (reference sequence). Between the trimmed V and J ends, which lost 2 bases and 0 bases, there was a span of 11 bases. The CDR3 extends over 16 amino acids. CDR3 region: CASSFLGAANTGELFF. The CDR3 region has the DNA TGTGCCAGCAGCTTCCTGGGCGCCGCGAACACCGGGGAGCTGTTTTTT. Together with reference TRBV5-5 and TRBJ2-2, the CDR3 gives the full variable domain: DAGVTQSPTHLIKTRGQQVTLRCSPISGHKSVSWYQQVLGQGPQFIFQYYEKEERGRGNFPDRFSARQFPNYSSELNVNALLLGDSALYLCASSFLGAANTGELFFGEGSRLTVL.